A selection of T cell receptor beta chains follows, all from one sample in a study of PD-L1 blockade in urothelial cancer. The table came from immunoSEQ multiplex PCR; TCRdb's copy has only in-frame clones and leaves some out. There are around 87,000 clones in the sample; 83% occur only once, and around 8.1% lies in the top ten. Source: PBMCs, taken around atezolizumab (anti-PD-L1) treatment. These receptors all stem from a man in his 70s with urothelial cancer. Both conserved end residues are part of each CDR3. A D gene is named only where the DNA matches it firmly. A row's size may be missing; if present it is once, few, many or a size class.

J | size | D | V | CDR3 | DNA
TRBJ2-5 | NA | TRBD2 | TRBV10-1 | CASSPGTSGTYQETQYF | TGCGCCAGCAGTCCCGGGACTAGCGGGACGTACCAAGAGACCCAGTACTTC
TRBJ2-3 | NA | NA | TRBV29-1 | CSVEDRRSTDTQYF | TGCAGCGTTGAAGATCGGAGGAGCACAGATACGCAGTATTTT
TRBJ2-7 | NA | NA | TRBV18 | CASSKDRGESNEQYF | TGTGCCAGCTCAAAGGATCGCGGGGAGAGTAACGAGCAGTACTTC
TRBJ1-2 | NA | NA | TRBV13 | CASSLERGYGYTF | TGTGCCAGCAGCTTAGAGCGGGGCTATGGCTACACCTTC
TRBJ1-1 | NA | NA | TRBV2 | CASSRRGGIEAFF | TGTGCCAGCAGTAGAAGGGGTGGGATTGAAGCTTTCTTT
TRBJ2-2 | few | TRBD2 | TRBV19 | CASSPRTSGRTTGELFF | TGTGCCAGTAGTCCCCGGACTAGCGGGAGAACCACCGGGGAGCTGTTTTTT
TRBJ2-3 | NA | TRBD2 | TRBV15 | CATSRSIGTSGGTDTQYF | TGTGCCACCAGCAGATCAATCGGGACTAGCGGGGGAACAGATACGCAGTATTTT
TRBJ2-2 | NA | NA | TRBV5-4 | CASSPSGTGLTGELFF | TGTGCCAGCAGCCCTTCCGGGACTGGCCTCACCGGGGAGCTGTTTTTT
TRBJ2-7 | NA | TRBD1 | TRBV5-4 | CASSRGGQGIYEQYF | TGTGCCAGCAGCCGCGGGGGACAGGGTATATACGAGCAGTACTTC
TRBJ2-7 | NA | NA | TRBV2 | CASSGGFDEQYF | TGTGCCAGCTCAGGGGGGTTCGACGAGCAGTACTTC